This TCR beta chain was profiled in a study of T cells after posttransplantation cyclophosphamide. The assay was immunoSEQ multiplex PCR, and TCRdb's table has in-frame clones only and misses some. The sample lists tens of thousands of clones; 98% were seen once. Whole-study findings and limits: After PTCy, TRB diversity resembled that of CNI/methotrexate controls.

Cells defined as naive were viable CD3+CD4+ or CD3+CD8+ and CCR7+CD45RA+CD45RO-CD95-CD27+CD28+. This related bone marrow graft donor gave peripheral blood on the day of marrow donation. Trimming stripped 3 bases from V and 9 bases from J, with 8 bases between. The CDR3 contains 11 residues. Germline loops: CDR1 SNHLY, CDR2 FYNNEI. Concerning this clone itself: Its antigen is not known.

The V and J genes are TRBV2 and TRBJ1-2; D gene uncertain. Sequenced input: naive CD4+ T cells sorted from PBMCs. The clonotype was recovered from a middle-aged man in good health, CMV-negative, and a related stem cell transplant donor. The CDR3 DNA sequence: TGTGCCAGCAGTGAGGAGGGCCGCTACACCTTC. It translates to CASSEEGRYTF. The full variable domain, completed using reference TRBV2 and TRBJ1-2, is EPEVTQTPSHQVTQMGQEVILRCVPISNHLYFYWYRQILGQKVEFLVSFYNNEISEKSEIFDDQFSVERPDGSNFTLKIRSTKLEDSAMYFCASSEEGRYTFGSGTRLTVV.